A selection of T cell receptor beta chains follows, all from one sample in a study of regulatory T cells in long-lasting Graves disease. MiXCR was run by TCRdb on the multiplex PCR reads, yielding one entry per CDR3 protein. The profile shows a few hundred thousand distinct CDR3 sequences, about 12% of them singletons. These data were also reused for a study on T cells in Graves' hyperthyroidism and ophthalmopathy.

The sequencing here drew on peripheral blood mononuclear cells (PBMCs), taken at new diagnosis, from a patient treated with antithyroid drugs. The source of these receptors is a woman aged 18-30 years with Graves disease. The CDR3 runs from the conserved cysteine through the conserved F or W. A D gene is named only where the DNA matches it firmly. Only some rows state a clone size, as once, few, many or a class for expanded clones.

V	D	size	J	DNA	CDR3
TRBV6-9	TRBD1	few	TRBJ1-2	TGTGCCAGCAGTTACTCCCTCGGGACAGACTATGGCTACACCTTC	CASSYSLGTDYGYTF
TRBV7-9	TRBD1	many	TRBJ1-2	TGTGCCAGCAGTTTGGGACAGGGCTCTGAGGGCCATGGCTACACCTTC	CASSLGQGSEGHGYTF
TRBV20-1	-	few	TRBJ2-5	TGCAGTGCTTCCCGGGGGGCCAAAGAGACCCAGTACTTC	CSASRGAKETQYF
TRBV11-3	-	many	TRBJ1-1	TGTGCCAGCAGCTTTTGGGTGAACACTGAAGCTTTCTTT	CASSFWVNTEAFF
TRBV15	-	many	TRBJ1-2	TGTGCCACCAGCAGAGATCTAACAAGGACACGGGAGAGAAACTATGGCTACACCTTC	CATSRDLTRTRERNYGYTF
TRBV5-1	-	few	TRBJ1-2	TGCGCCAGCAAAGAGATTATTTACAGGGATGGCTACACCTTC	CASKEIIYRDGYTF
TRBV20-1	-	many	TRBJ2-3	TGCAGTGGGACGGACTTAGATACGCAGTATTTT	CSGTDLDTQYF
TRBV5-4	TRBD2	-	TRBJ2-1	TGTGCCAGCAGCTTCTTAGGCGGGGGGACATACAATGAGCAGTTCTTC	CASSFLGGGTYNEQFF
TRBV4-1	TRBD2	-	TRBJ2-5	TGCGCCAGCAGCCCGGGCAGCGGGGGTCCCCAAGAGACCCAGTACTTC	CASSPGSGGPQETQYF
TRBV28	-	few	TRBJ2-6	TGTGCCAGCAGTCCCCTGACAGCCTCTGGGGCCAACGTCCTGACTTTC	CASSPLTASGANVLTF
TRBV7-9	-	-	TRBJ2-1	TGTGCCAGCAGCTTGGGCGGAGAGGTCTACAATGAGCAGTTCTTC	CASSLGGEVYNEQFF
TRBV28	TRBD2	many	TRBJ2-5	TGTGCCAGCAGTTTATTGCGCGGGAGGGCCCTTTCTCGAGAGACCCAGTACTTC	CASSLLRGRALSRETQYF
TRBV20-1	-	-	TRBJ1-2	TGCAGTGCTAGCGCCGGAGACTATGGCTACACCTTC	CSASAGDYGYTF
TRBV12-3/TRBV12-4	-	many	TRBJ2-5	TGTGCCAGCTCCACCCCAGGGATATCGGAGACCCAGTACTTC	CASSTPGISETQYF
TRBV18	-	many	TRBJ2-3	TGTGCCAGCTCCTCTCTCCAGGGGCCGGGAAATACGCAGTATTTT	CASSSLQGPGNTQYF
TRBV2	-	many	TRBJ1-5	TGTGCCAGCAAGGGTGGAGGGGGAGGGCCCCAGCATTTT	CASKGGGGGPQHF
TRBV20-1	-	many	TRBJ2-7	TGCAGTGCTAGGGGACTGAACGGCGAGCAGTACTTC	CSARGLNGEQYF
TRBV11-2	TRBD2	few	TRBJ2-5	TGTGCCAGCAGCTCCGGGACTAGCGGGGTGAACGGGGCCCAGTACTTC	CASSSGTSGVNGAQYF
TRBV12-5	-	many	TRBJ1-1	TGTGCTAGTGGTTCTCCGAGGGCCCAGACTGAAGCTTTCTTT	CASGSPRAQTEAFF
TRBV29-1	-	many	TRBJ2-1	TGCAGCGTGGACCTTGGAGCTAGCTCCTACAATGAGCAGTTCTTC	CSVDLGASSYNEQFF
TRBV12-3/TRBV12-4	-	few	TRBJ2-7	TGTGCCAGCAGTTATGATAGCTCCTACGAGCAGTACTTC	CASSYDSSYEQYF
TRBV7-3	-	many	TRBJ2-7	TGTGCCAGCAGCTTGGGCGGACCCTCCTACGAGCAGTACTTC	CASSLGGPSYEQYF
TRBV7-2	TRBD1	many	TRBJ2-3	TGTGCCAGCAGCTCCTACAGGGGGCGGGGAGATACGCAGTATTTT	CASSSYRGRGDTQYF
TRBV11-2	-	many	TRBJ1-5	TGTGCCAGCAGCTTAGCCTTTGTGGGACGGTCATATCAGCCCCAGCATTTT	CASSLAFVGRSYQPQHF
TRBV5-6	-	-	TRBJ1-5	TGTGCCAGCAGCATGGGACCCCCAGTCAGCAATCAGCCCCAGCATTTT	CASSMGPPVSNQPQHF
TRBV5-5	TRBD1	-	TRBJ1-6	TGTGCCAGCAGCATTCAAAGGGGGCCAAGATCACCCCTCCACTTT	CASSIQRGPRSPLHF
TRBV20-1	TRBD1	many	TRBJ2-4	TGCAGTGCTAGAGATGGGGACAGGGTAGGGAACATTCAGTACTTC	CSARDGDRVGNIQYF